The 26 T cell receptor beta chains listed next were all sequenced from one sample in a study of identical twins. TCRdb passed the 5' RACE reads through MiXCR, listing each CDR3 protein once. The data contain fewer than 250,000 distinct CDR3 sequences, roughly 10% of them singletons. The sequenced sample was memory (CD45RO+) T cells sorted from blood. The receptors here all came from a young woman in good health.

V and J are TRBV6-1 and TRBJ2-7, with no clear D. The length of the CDR3 is 15 residues. In germline, CDR1 is MNHNS, CDR2 SASEGT. Between the trimmed V and J ends, which lost 3 bases and 2 bases, there was a span of 14 bases. This CDR3 is CASSDARYLTYEQYF. The CDR3 nucleotides read TGTGCCAGCAGTGATGCGAGATACCTAACCTACGAGCAGTACTTC.

This clonotype was counted at least ten times. The J gene is TRBJ1-3, the V gene TRBV11-2; TRBD1 matches 7 bases. Germline CDR1 reads SGHAT; CDR2 reads FQNNGV. V trimming: 4 bases; J trimming: 3 bases; junction bases outside the gene matches: 6. The CDR3 length is 15 residues. The CDR3, as DNA: TGTGCCAGCAGCTCCTACAGGGGCAGTGGAAACACCATATATTTT. Amino acid sequence: CASSSYRGSGNTIYF.

This clonotype was seen a few times. This chain uses TRBV3-1 with TRBJ2-7; D remains ambiguous. The CDR3 runs to 11 residues. Germline V CDR1 and CDR2: LGHDT, YNNKEL (reference sequence). Trimming removed 1 base at V and 5 bases at J, with 3 bases between. CDR3 sequence: CASSQVNEQYF. Written as DNA, the CDR3 is TGTGCCAGCAGCCAAGTCAACGAGCAGTACTTC.

V and J are TRBV7-8 and TRBJ2-3; D unclear. Germline-derived CDR1 and CDR2 are SGHVS and FQNEAQ. CDR3 length: 17 amino acids. Trimming removed 2 bases at V and 1 base at J, with 16 bases between. CDR3 region: CASSLRSSRYGTDTQYF. The CDR3 bases are TGTGCCAGCAGCTTACGTTCAAGTCGGTACGGCACAGATACGCAGTATTTT.

The chain carries TRBV12-3 or TRBV12-4 and TRBJ2-1; D perhaps matches TRBD2 (5 bases). The germline V and J ends were trimmed by 4 bases and 7 bases, with 14 bases remaining between them. CDR3 size: 14 residues. The DNA for the CDR3 is TGTGCCAGCAGTTATACCGGGATCAAAAATGAGCAGTTCTTC. This translates into CASSYTGIKNEQFF.

The V call is TRBV20-1, the J call TRBJ1-5, with 7 bases aligning to TRBD1. Trimming took 0 bases from V and 4 from J; bases not matched to a gene: 6. CDR3 size: 15 residues. Germline V gene lookup returns CDR1 DFQATT and CDR2 SNEGSKA (reference sequence). The CDR3 region is CSARDHRGGNQPQHF. Written as DNA, the CDR3 is TGCAGTGCTAGAGACCACAGGGGTGGGAATCAGCCCCAGCATTTT.

This rearrangement joins TRBV20-1 to TRBJ2-1; D assignment may be TRBD1 or TRBD2 (6 bases each). Germline values: CDR1 DFQATT, CDR2 SNEGSKA (reference sequence). Deletions cut 0 bases from V and 0 bases from J, with 9 bases between. This CDR3 spans 15 amino acids. The CDR3 DNA is TGCAGTGCTAGAGACGGGGGCCGCTCCTACAATGAGCAGTTCTTC. This sequence encodes CSARDGGRSYNEQFF.

This clonotype was recorded at least ten times. The chain has TRBV5-1 and TRBJ2-7, with 7 nucleotides matching TRBD2. J gave up 2 bases and V 6 bases, and 5 bases lay outside the gene matches. This CDR3 comprises 13 residues. Germline CDR1 and CDR2: SGHRS and YFSETQ. CDR3 bases: TGCGCCAGCAAGCGACTAGCAACCTACGAGCAGTACTTC. This encodes CASKRLATYEQYF.

This clonotype was counted at least ten times. The chain uses TRBV12-3 or TRBV12-4 and TRBJ1-5; no firm D call. V lost 7 bases to trimming and J lost 6 bases, with 13 bases between them. The CDR3 sequence is 13 residues long. Here the CDR3 reads CASTWWPGQPQHF. In DNA form, the CDR3 reads TGTGCCAGCACCTGGTGGCCGGGTCAGCCCCAGCATTTT.

This chain joins TRBV7-6 and TRBJ2-7, with 10 bases identical to TRBD1. Germline CDR1 is SGHVS and CDR2 is FNYEAQ. V was clipped by 4 bases and J by 2 bases; unmatched bases: 5. The CDR3 is 15 residues long. The CDR3 bases are TGTGCCAGCAGCTCAAGGACAGGGGGACCCTACGAGCAGTACTTC. This sequence encodes CASSSRTGGPYEQYF. Looking up the rest from reference TRBV7-6 and TRBJ2-7 gives the full variable domain: GAGVSQSPRYKVTKRGQDVALRCDPISGHVSLYWYRQALGQGPEFLTYFNYEAQQDKSGLPNDRFSAERPEGSISTLTIQRTEQRDSAMYRCASSSRTGGPYEQYFGPGTRLTVT.

This clonotype was counted ten times or more. This chain joins TRBV3-1 and TRBJ2-3; 8 bases map to TRBD2. From germline, CDR1 is LGHDT and CDR2 YNNKEL (reference sequence). The CDR3 runs to 15 residues. The ends lost 4 bases at V and 0 bases at J; junction bases unmatched: 3. CDR3 region: CASSLSGGSTDTQYF. In DNA, the CDR3 is TGTGCCAGCAGCCTAAGCGGGGGTAGCACAGATACGCAGTATTTT.

This clonotype was counted a few times. CDR3 protein: CASSSPRTSGGHNEQFF. The CDR3 region has the DNA TGTGCCAGCAGCTCCCCCCGGACTAGCGGGGGGCACAATGAGCAGTTCTTC. This chain links TRBV7-9 with TRBJ2-1; 14 bases align to TRBD2. The CDR3 has 17 residues. V lost 4 bases, J lost 5 bases, and 7 bases stayed unmatched. Germline CDR1 is SEHNR and CDR2 is FQNEAQ (reference sequence).

Only a few counts were recorded for this clonotype. This rearrangement joins TRBV20-1 to TRBJ2-2; no reliable D call. The ends were cut back, 2 bases at V and 6 bases at J, with 10 bases in the middle. Germline values: CDR1 DFQATT, CDR2 SNEGSKA (reference sequence). CDR3 length: 13 residues. CDR3 in amino acids: CSARSGNAGELFF. CDR3 DNA sequence: TGCAGTGCTAGATCGGGTAACGCCGGGGAGCTGTTTTTT.

This clonotype was seen ten or more times. The CDR3 is CSALTSGRVTDTQYF. CDR3 DNA: TGCAGTGCTTTGACTAGCGGGAGGGTCACAGATACGCAGTATTTT. The chain links TRBV20-1 to TRBJ2-3; 14 bases map to TRBD2. Germline lookup yields CDR1 DFQATT and CDR2 SNEGSKA (reference sequence). Trimming took 5 bases from V and 2 from J; bases not matched to a gene: 3. CDR3 length equals 15 residues.

This clonotype has just a few counts. The V call is TRBV7-6, the J call TRBJ2-7; perhaps TRBD1 as D (5 bases). In germline, CDR1 is SGHVS, CDR2 FNYEAQ. The V gene lost 2 bases and the J gene lost 6 bases, with 17 bases spanning the gap. The CDR3 is made up of 15 amino acids. The CDR3 region has the DNA TGTGCCAGCAGCTTATACGGGCAGGGTATTGCCGAGCAGTACTTC. Translating gives CASSLYGQGIAEQYF.

This clonotype has only a few counts. The rearrangement uses TRBV20-1 and TRBJ2-5; D may be TRBD1 (5 bases). This CDR3 spans 13 amino acids. With 3 bases removed from V and 4 bases from J, the gap between germline ends came to 12 bases. CDR1 and CDR2 from the germline V gene are DFQATT and SNEGSKA (reference sequence). This CDR3 reads CSARHGQGETQYF. In nucleotides, the CDR3 is TGCAGTGCTAGGCATGGACAAGGAGAGACCCAGTACTTC.

This sequence joins TRBV21-1 and TRBJ2-5; the D call in the table, TRBD1, was not verified against the DNA. TRBV21-1 is tagged as a pseudogene. The CDR3 sequence is 16 residues long. The CDR3 DNA reads as TGTGCCAGCAGTATGACTCAGGGGGCGCGGGGGGAGACCCAGTACTTC. Translation: CASSMTQGARGETQYF.

This clonotype came up a few times. The chain uses TRBV5-8 and TRBJ1-1; D remains unclear. This CDR3 contains 15 residues. The V gene's germline CDR1 is SGHTS and CDR2 YDEGEE. The V gene lost 3 bases and the J gene lost 1 base, with 13 bases spanning the gap. CDR3: CASSSLGIGNTEAFF. CDR3 sequence (DNA): TGTGCCAGCAGCTCTTTGGGGATAGGGAACACTGAAGCTTTCTTT.

The chain employs TRBV20-1 and TRBJ2-5; 13 positions match TRBD2. Germline CDR1 DFQATT, CDR2 SNEGSKA (reference sequence). The CDR3 totals 15 residues. With 3 bases clipped from V and 5 bases from J, the junction kept 6 bases outside the gene matches. CDR3 region: CSARPGLAGRETQYF. Here the CDR3 DNA reads TGCAGTGCTAGGCCGGGACTAGCGGGACGTGAGACCCAGTACTTC.

The rearrangement links TRBV5-1 to TRBJ1-6; unclear D gene. The CDR3 has 12 amino acids. V lost 3 bases to trimming and J lost 7 bases, with 5 bases between them. Germline V gene lookup returns CDR1 SGHRS and CDR2 YFSETQ. The DNA of the CDR3 is TGCGCCAGCAGCTACGAAAATTCACCCCTCCACTTT. It is translated as CASSYENSPLHF.

A few counts support this clonotype. The genes are TRBV29-1 and TRBJ2-1, with D uncertain. Trimming stripped 0 bases from V and 4 bases from J, with 7 bases between. CDR1 and CDR2 (germline): SQVTM, ANQGSEA. The CDR3 has 13 amino acids. The CDR3 loop is CSVEEQSYNEQFF. CDR3 coding DNA: TGCAGCGTTGAAGAACAATCTTACAATGAGCAGTTCTTC.

This clonotype turned up a few times. The chain couples TRBV7-9 to TRBJ2-1; 9 nucleotides agree with TRBD2. CDR3 length: 13 residues. V trimming: 3 bases; J trimming: 8 bases; junction bases outside the gene matches: 2. Germline loops: CDR1 SEHNR, CDR2 FQNEAQ (reference sequence). CDR3: CASSFSSGDEQFF. As DNA, the CDR3 is TGTGCCAGCAGCTTCTCTAGCGGGGATGAGCAGTTCTTC. Using reference TRBV7-9 and TRBJ2-1 for the parts outside the CDR3, the full variable domain is DTGVSQNPRHKITKRGQNVTFRCDPISEHNRLYWYRQTLGQGPEFLTYFQNEAQLEKSRLLSDRFSAERPKGSFSTLEIQRTEQGDSAMYLCASSFSSGDEQFFGPGTRLTVL.

This clonotype was found a few times. J is TRBJ2-1 and V is TRBV7-2, with TRBD2 matching over 11 bases. The CDR3 is 16 amino acids. Germline V gene data show CDR1 as SGHTA and CDR2 as FQGNSA. With 6 bases clipped from V and 4 bases from J, the junction kept 8 bases outside the gene matches. The CDR3: CASRLTSGGGYNEQFF. The CDR3 nucleotides read TGTGCCAGCAGATTAACTAGCGGGGGAGGATACAATGAGCAGTTCTTC.

The genes are TRBV5-1 and TRBJ1-5; weak D call: TRBD1 (5 bases). Germline lookup yields CDR1 SGHRS and CDR2 YFSETQ. Trimming pared 2 bases from V and 2 bases from J, leaving 11 bases between. The CDR3 spans 15 residues. CDR3 in amino acids: CASSFTGDGNQPQHF. CDR3 in DNA: TGCGCCAGCAGCTTCACAGGTGACGGCAATCAGCCCCAGCATTTT.

This clonotype was seen only a few times. V usage is TRBV6-2 or TRBV6-3 and J usage is TRBJ1-5; weak D call: TRBD1 (6 bases). Germline CDR1 is MNHEY and CDR2 is SVGEGT. The CDR3 totals 15 residues. Deletions cut 6 bases from V and 0 bases from J, with 12 bases between. CDR3 bases: TGTGCCAGCAGCAGGACAGCTTTTAGCAATCAGCCCCAGCATTTT. It encodes CASSRTAFSNQPQHF.

This clonotype was seen only a few times. The rearrangement joins TRBV5-1 to TRBJ2-6; a possible D gene is TRBD1 (5 bases). V lost 0 bases to trimming and J lost 0 bases, with 10 bases between them. CDR3 length equals 17 residues. Per the germline V gene, CDR1 is SGHRS and CDR2 is YFSETQ. This CDR3 reads CASSLDRIFSGANVLTF. The CDR3 nucleotides are TGCGCCAGCAGCTTGGACAGGATTTTCTCTGGGGCCAACGTCCTGACTTTC.